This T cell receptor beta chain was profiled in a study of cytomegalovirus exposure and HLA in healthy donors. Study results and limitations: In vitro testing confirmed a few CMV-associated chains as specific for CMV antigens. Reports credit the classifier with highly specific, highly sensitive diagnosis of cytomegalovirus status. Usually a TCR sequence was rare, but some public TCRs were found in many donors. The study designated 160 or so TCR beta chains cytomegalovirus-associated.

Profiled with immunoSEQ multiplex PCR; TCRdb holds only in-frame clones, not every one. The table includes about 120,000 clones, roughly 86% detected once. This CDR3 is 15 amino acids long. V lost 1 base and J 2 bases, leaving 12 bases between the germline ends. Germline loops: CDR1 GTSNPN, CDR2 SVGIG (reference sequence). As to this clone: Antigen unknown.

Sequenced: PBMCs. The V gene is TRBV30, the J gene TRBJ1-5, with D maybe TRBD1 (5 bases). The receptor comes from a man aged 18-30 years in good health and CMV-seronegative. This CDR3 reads CAWSAGDLGNQPQHF. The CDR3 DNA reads TGTGCCTGGAGTGCGGGGGACTTGGGCAATCAGCCCCAGCATTTT.